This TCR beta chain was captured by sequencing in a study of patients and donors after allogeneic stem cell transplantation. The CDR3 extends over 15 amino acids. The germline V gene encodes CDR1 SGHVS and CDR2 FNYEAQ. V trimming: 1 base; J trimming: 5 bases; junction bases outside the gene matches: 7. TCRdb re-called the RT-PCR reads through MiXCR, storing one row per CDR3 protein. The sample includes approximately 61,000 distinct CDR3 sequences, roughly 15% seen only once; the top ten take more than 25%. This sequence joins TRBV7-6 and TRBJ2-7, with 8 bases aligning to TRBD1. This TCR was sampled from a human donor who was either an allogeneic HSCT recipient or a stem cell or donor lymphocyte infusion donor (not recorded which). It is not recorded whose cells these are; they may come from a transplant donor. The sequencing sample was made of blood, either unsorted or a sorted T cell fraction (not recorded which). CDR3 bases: TGTGCCAGCAGCTTAGGTCTGGACAGGGTCCACGAGCAGTACTTC. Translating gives CASSLGLDRVHEQYF.